This T cell receptor (beta chain) appears in the sequencing data of a study of cytomegalovirus exposure and HLA in healthy donors. Study results and caveats: According to a subsequent analysis, TCR clusters from the first cohort were inclined to appear together in the 120 validation repertoires.

The donors were part of the validation cohort of roughly 130 subjects. That cohort was separate from the first cohort, which comprised 666 subjects. This clone has a single count. The antigen remains unidentified. The CDR3 extends over 15 amino acids. Looked up from germline, CDR1 is SGHRS and CDR2 is YFSETQ. V trimming: 0 bases; J trimming: 6 bases; junction bases outside the gene matches: 3. Assay: immunoSEQ multiplex PCR; the TCRdb copy retains only in-frame clones and omits some. Among about 400,000 clones listed, about nine tenths were seen once. This sequence joins TRBV5-1 and TRBJ2-3; 11 nucleotides align to TRBD2. The material sequenced was PBMCs. The TCR sequence derives from a young woman in good health and CMV-seronegative. DNA for the CDR3: TGCGCCAGCAGCTTGGAACTAGCGGGAGCCGATACGCAGTATTTT. Translated, it gives CASSLELAGADTQYF.